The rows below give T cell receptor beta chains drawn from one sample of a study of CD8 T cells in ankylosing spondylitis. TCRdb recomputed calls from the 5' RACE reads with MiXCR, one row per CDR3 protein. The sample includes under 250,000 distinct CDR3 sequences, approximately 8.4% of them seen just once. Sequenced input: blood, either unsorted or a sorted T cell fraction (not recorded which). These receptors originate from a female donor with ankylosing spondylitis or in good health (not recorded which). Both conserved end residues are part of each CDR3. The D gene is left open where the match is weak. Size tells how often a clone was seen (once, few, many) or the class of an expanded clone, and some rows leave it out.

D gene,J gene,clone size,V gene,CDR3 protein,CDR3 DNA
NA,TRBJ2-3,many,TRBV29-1,CSVGTGEATDTQYF,TGCAGCGTTGGCACGGGAGAGGCGACAGATACGCAGTATTTT
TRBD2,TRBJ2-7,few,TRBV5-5,CASSSLLLADYEQYF,TGTGCCAGCAGCTCCCTCCTTCTAGCGGACTACGAGCAGTACTTC
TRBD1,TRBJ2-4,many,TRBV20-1,CSAGQGPYGDIQYF,TGCAGTGCCGGACAGGGCCCGTATGGGGACATTCAGTACTTC
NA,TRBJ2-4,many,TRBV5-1,CASSLGHRSLAKNIQYF,TGCGCCAGCAGCTTGGGTCACAGGAGCCTAGCCAAAAACATTCAGTACTTC
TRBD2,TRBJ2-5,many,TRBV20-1,CSARDPGGGSRETQYF,TGCAGTGCTAGAGATCCGGGGGGTGGGAGTCGAGAGACCCAGTACTTC
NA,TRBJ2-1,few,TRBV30,CAWAATWAGEQFF,TGTGCCTGGGCCGCCACTTGGGCCGGTGAGCAGTTCTTC
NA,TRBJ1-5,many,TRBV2,CASAWGSRQPQHF,TGTGCCAGCGCGTGGGGGTCGCGACAGCCCCAGCATTTT
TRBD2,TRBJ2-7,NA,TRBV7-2,CASSLVGTSGRTEQYF,TGTGCCAGCAGCTTAGTGGGAACTAGCGGGAGAACAGAGCAGTACTTC
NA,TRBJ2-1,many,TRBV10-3,CAISESSENEQFF,TGTGCCATCAGTGAGTCGTCAGAAAATGAGCAGTTCTTC
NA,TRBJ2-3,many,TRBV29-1,CSVRQKHTDTQYF,TGCAGCGTTCGTCAGAAGCACACAGATACGCAGTATTTT
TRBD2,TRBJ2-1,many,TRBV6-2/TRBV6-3,CASSRAGVSNEQFF,TGTGCCAGCAGCCGGGCGGGAGTTTCGAATGAGCAGTTCTTC
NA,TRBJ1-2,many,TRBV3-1,CASTSSEVSGYTF,TGTGCCAGCACCTCCTCTGAGGTGAGCGGCTACACCTTC
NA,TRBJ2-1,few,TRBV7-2,CASSGVGGANEQFF,TGTGCCAGCAGCGGGGTGGGGGGGGCGAATGAGCAGTTCTTC
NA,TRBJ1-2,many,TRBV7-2,CASSLFEGHYGYTF,TGTGCCAGCAGCTTATTTGAGGGGCACTATGGCTACACCTTC
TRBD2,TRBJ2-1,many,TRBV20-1,CSALGLADYNEQFF,TGCAGTGCACTCGGACTAGCGGATTACAATGAGCAGTTCTTC
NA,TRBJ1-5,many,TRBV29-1,CSAALDSNQPQHF,TGCAGCGCCGCATTGGACAGCAATCAGCCCCAGCATTTT
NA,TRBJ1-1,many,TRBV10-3,CAISEGREAFF,TGTGCCATCAGTGAGGGGAGGGAAGCTTTCTTT
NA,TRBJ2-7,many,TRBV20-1,CSPQQGDEQYF,TGCAGTCCGCAGCAGGGAGACGAGCAGTACTTC
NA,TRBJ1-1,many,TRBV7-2,CASSRVHTEAFF,TGTGCCAGCAGCCGGGTGCACACTGAAGCTTTCTTT
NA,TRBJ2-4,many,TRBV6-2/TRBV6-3,CASSSSVIAKNIQYF,TGTGCCAGCAGCTCAAGCGTCATAGCCAAAAACATTCAGTACTTC
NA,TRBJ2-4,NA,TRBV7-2,CASSLFRGSKNIQYF,TGTGCCAGCAGCTTGTTTAGGGGTTCCAAAAACATTCAGTACTTC
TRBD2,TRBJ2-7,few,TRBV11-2,CASSLGGSGIGYEQYF,TGTGCCAGCAGCTTAGGTGGTAGCGGGATTGGATACGAGCAGTACTTC